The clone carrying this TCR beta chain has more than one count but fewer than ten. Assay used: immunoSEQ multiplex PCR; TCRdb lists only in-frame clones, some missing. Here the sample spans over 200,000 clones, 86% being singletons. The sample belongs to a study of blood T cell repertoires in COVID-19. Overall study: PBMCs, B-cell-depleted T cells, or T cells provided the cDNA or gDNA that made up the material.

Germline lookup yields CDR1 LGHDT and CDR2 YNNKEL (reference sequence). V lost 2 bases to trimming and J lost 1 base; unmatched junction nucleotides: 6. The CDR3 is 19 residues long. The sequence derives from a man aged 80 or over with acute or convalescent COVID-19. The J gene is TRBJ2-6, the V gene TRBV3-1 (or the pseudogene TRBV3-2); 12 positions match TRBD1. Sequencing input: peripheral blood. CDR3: CASSQSLGQGASGANVLTF. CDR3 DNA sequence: TGTGCCAGCAGCCAATCCCTGGGACAGGGGGCATCTGGGGCCAACGTCCTGACTTTC.